This T cell receptor (beta chain) was found in a study of OX40 agonist ivuxolimab in advanced cancers. Study context: Patients were dosed intravenously with ivuxolimab at 0.01 to 10 mg/kg every 2 weeks. Those treated in dose escalation had hepatocellular carcinoma, melanoma, renal cell cancer or head and neck cancer. Study observations and caveats: Expansion of clones was among the lowest in partial responders at 0.1-3.0 mg/kg.

In the case of this clone: The antigen remains unidentified.

This table comes from immunoSEQ multiplex PCR, and its TCRdb copy is limited to in-frame clones, with some not included. The sample holds approximately 50,000 clones; almost 90% are singletons and the top ten take over 1%. After removal of 3 bases from V and 1 base from J, the junction contained 9 bases not matched to a gene. This CDR3 has 16 residues. CDR1 and CDR2 (germline): KGHSH, LQKENI. The chain combines TRBV18 with TRBJ2-7, with 7 nucleotides matching TRBD1. The TCR originated in an adult with an advanced solid tumor such as melanoma, head and neck, liver or kidney cancer. The sample consisted of CD4+ or CD8+ T cells sorted from blood, taken in a trial of the OX40 agonist ivuxolimab. CDR3 in DNA: TGTGCCAGCTCACCGGACAGGCCCTTGAGGTCCTACGAGCAGTACTTC. As protein: CASSPDRPLRSYEQYF.